A few counts support the clone carrying this T cell receptor beta chain. The target antigen is unknown. The record originates from a study of OX40 agonist ivuxolimab in advanced cancers. General observations from the study: Antigen specificity of clonally expanded peripheral T cells was not established. In the 0.1 to 3.0 mg/kg range, CD4+ and CD8+ blood T cells had expanded clonally by week 6. Relative to CD4+, CD8+ T cells held more expanded clones on average.

The CDR3 totals 14 residues. Per the germline V gene, CDR1 is SGHTA and CDR2 is FQGNSA. Trimming at V came to 4 bases and at J to 6 bases, leaving 2 bases not matched to a gene. The protocol was immunoSEQ multiplex PCR, while the TCRdb copy is restricted to in-frame clones and leaves out a portion. In the table there are 55,000 to 90,000 clones, 80% to 90% of which are singletons. This receptor was taken from an adult with an advanced solid tumor such as melanoma, head and neck, liver or kidney cancer. This specimen consisted of CD4+ or CD8+ T cells sorted from blood, obtained in a trial of the OX40 agonist ivuxolimab. V usage is TRBV7-2 and J usage is TRBJ1-6; 8 bases are shared with TRBD1. CDR3 region: CASSSGQVNSPLHF. The CDR3 DNA sequence: TGTGCCAGCAGCTCGGGACAGGTTAATTCACCCCTCCACTTT.